One sample yielded the 16 T cell receptor beta chains listed below, sequenced in a study of shared clonotypes between healthy human individuals. Assay used: immunoSEQ multiplex PCR; TCRdb lists only in-frame clones, some missing. The data hold over a million clones, with approximately 97% observed a single time. The source material was naive CD4+ T cells sorted from blood. Documented subset: CD45RA+ positively selected. Source of these receptors: a man younger than 45 in good health.

The chain joins TRBV28 to TRBJ2-5, with D unclear. Germline values: CDR1 MDHEN, CDR2 SYDVKM. The germline V and J ends were trimmed by 4 bases and 1 base, with 13 bases remaining between them. This CDR3 region has 15 residues. The chain's CDR3 is CASSSRAPGQETQYF. The CDR3 nucleotides read TGTGCCAGCAGTTCCCGGGCCCCAGGCCAAGAGACCCAGTACTTC.

A note on this clone: Germline is not matched at one junction end, which may reflect a read error. The chain is built from TRBV2 and TRBJ2-1; D may be TRBD2 (5 bases). The germline gives CDR1 SNHLY, CDR2 FYNNEI. The CDR3 totals 12 residues. This chain's CDR3 is CTSTPRGIEQFF. The DNA of the CDR3 is TGTACCAGCACTCCTCGGGGTATTGAGCAGTTCTTC.

This clone was seen only once. The rearrangement uses TRBV27 and TRBJ1-1; D possibly corresponds to TRBD1 (6 bases). Trimming left V 3 bases short and J 1 base short, with 12 bases between. There are 15 residues in the CDR3. In germline, CDR1 is MNHEY, CDR2 SMNVEV (reference sequence). CDR3 in amino acids: CASSLNRVENTEAFF. The DNA for the CDR3 is TGTGCCAGCAGTTTGAACAGGGTGGAGAACACTGAAGCTTTCTTT.

The genes are TRBV5-5 and TRBJ2-1; D is unclear. Per the germline V gene, CDR1 is SGHKS and CDR2 is YYEKEE (reference sequence). There are 16 residues in the CDR3. V lost 0 bases and J lost 0, with 10 bases in between. The CDR3 region is CASSLGGPNSYNEQFF. For the CDR3, the DNA is TGTGCCAGCAGCTTGGGCGGTCCGAACTCCTACAATGAGCAGTTCTTC.

This chain links TRBV30 with TRBJ1-5, with TRBD1 as a possible D gene (6 bases). The CDR3 length is 15 residues. Germline assignment: CDR1 GTSNPN and CDR2 SVGIG (reference sequence). Trimming shortened V by 0 bases and J by 4 bases, and 13 bases separated the two germline ends. This chain's CDR3 is CAWSVAGGANQPQHF. The CDR3 DNA reads TGTGCCTGGAGTGTCGCCGGGGGCGCGAATCAGCCCCAGCATTTT.

The genes are TRBV9 and TRBJ2-3, with 7 bases lining up with TRBD2. Germline V gene data show CDR1 as SGDLS and CDR2 as YYNGEE. This CDR3 region has 15 residues. The V segment lost 4 bases and the J segment 5 bases; nucleotides outside the gene matches: 10. The CDR3 nucleotides read TGTGCCAGCAGCTCCCTAGCAGGCGGGAGAGATACGCAGTATTTT. Protein sequence: CASSSLAGGRDTQYF. The full variable domain, its missing parts supplied by reference TRBV9 and TRBJ2-3, is DSGVTQTPKHLITATGQRVTLRCSPRSGDLSVYWYQQSLDQGLQFLIQYYNGEERAKGNILERFSAQQFPDLHSELNLSSLELGDSALYFCASSSLAGGRDTQYFGPGTRLTVL.

The chain uses TRBV10-3 and TRBJ1-4; TRBD1 aligns across 7 bases. This CDR3 has 14 residues. V lost 5 bases to trimming and J lost 3 bases; unmatched junction nucleotides: 3. Germline loops: CDR1 ENHRY, CDR2 SYGVKD. The CDR3 sequence: CAISSTGSNEKLFF. CDR3 nucleotide sequence: TGTGCCATCAGTTCGACAGGGTCTAATGAAAAACTGTTTTTT.

The rearrangement links TRBV5-6 to TRBJ2-1, with D maybe TRBD1 (6 bases). This CDR3 region has 12 residues. The germline V gene has CDR1 SGHDT and CDR2 YYEEEE. Trimming shortened V by 4 bases and J by 8 bases, and 10 bases separated the two germline ends. CDR3 nucleotides: TGTGCCAGCAGCCGATCAGGGGATGAGCAGTTCTTC. Residues: CASSRSGDEQFF.

The chain is built from TRBV28 and TRBJ2-3; D is unclear. CDR1 is MDHEN, CDR2 SYDVKM, per germline. This CDR3 region has 14 residues. Trimming shortened V by 7 bases and J by 1 base, and 12 bases separated the two germline ends. Here the CDR3 DNA reads TGTGCCAGCAAAATCGGCCAGGGCACAGATACGCAGTATTTT. Amino acids: CASKIGQGTDTQYF.

The V and J genes are TRBV2 and TRBJ2-7; 8 nucleotides agree with TRBD2. Unmatched junction bases numbered 6, after V lost 5 bases and J lost 3 bases. The CDR3 extends over 14 amino acids. The germline V gene encodes CDR1 SNHLY and CDR2 FYNNEI. Written as DNA, the CDR3 is TGTGCCAGCAGTCCACTAGCGGCAATCTACGAGCAGTACTTC. Translation gives CASSPLAAIYEQYF.

About this clone itself: This same CDR3 is encoded by further DNA sequences in the sample. J is TRBJ2-7 and V is TRBV6-5, with 8 nucleotides matching TRBD1. Germline V gene lookup returns CDR1 MNHEY and CDR2 SVGAGI. This CDR3 has 15 amino acids. J gave up 5 bases and V 0 bases, and 6 bases lay outside the gene matches. The CDR3 reads CASSYSRQGRHEQYF. The CDR3 DNA sequence: TGTGCCAGCAGTTACTCGAGACAGGGGCGCCACGAGCAGTACTTC.

The rearrangement links TRBV18 to TRBJ2-2; D remains unclear. The germline V gene encodes CDR1 KGHSH and CDR2 LQKENI. The CDR3 extends over 13 amino acids. V was clipped by 3 bases and J by 6 bases, with 8 bases between them. CDR3 sequence reads: CASSPVGAGELFF. In nucleotides, the CDR3 is TGTGCCAGCTCACCCGTGGGTGCCGGGGAGCTGTTTTTT.

The J gene is TRBJ1-3, the V gene TRBV15; D call uncertain. Germline CDR1 LNHNV, CDR2 YYDKDF (reference sequence). V was pared by 3 bases and J by 4 bases, with 16 bases between. The length of the CDR3 is 16 residues. The CDR3 loop is CATSSLTWEGGNTIYF. DNA for the CDR3: TGTGCCACCAGCAGTTTGACCTGGGAAGGAGGAAACACCATATATTTT.

The chain combines TRBV2 with TRBJ2-7; weak D call: TRBD2 (6 bases). The V and J ends lost 7 bases and 2 bases respectively, with 15 bases between them. CDR3 length: 14 amino acids. CDR1 is SNHLY and CDR2 is FYNNEI in the germline V gene. CDR3 DNA: TGTGCCAGCACCCTTTATTCGGGGGCCTACGAGCAGTACTTC. Translation gives CASTLYSGAYEQYF.

Remarks on this clone: Other DNA sequences in the same sample also yield this CDR3. The V call is TRBV18, the J call TRBJ2-1, with D maybe TRBD2 (6 bases). The CDR3 contains 16 residues. Germline values: CDR1 KGHSH, CDR2 LQKENI. V lost 1 base and J 0 bases, leaving 10 bases between the germline ends. The CDR3: CASSPLGGTSYNEQFF. DNA of the CDR3: TGTGCCAGCTCACCACTGGGCGGGACCTCCTACAATGAGCAGTTCTTC.

The chain employs TRBV28 and TRBJ1-5, with D maybe TRBD1 (5 bases). The CDR3 totals 16 residues. CDR1 MDHEN and CDR2 SYDVKM come from the germline V gene. Trimming removed 4 bases from V and 2 bases from J, with 15 bases in between. The CDR3 sequence: CASSYQTRGGNQPQHF. DNA of the CDR3: TGTGCCAGCAGTTACCAGACCCGAGGGGGCAATCAGCCCCAGCATTTT.